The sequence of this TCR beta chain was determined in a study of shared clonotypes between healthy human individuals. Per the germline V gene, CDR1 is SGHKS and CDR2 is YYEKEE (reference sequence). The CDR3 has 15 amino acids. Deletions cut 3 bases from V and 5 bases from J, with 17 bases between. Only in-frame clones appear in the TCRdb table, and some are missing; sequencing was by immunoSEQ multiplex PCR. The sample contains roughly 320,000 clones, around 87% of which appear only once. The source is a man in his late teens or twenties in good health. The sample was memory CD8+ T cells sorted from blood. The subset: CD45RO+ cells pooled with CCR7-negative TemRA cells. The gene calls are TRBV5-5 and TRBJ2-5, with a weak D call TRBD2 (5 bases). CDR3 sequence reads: CASSYNSGRGETQYF. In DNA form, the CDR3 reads TGTGCCAGCAGCTACAACTCAGGACGAGGGGAGACCCAGTACTTC.